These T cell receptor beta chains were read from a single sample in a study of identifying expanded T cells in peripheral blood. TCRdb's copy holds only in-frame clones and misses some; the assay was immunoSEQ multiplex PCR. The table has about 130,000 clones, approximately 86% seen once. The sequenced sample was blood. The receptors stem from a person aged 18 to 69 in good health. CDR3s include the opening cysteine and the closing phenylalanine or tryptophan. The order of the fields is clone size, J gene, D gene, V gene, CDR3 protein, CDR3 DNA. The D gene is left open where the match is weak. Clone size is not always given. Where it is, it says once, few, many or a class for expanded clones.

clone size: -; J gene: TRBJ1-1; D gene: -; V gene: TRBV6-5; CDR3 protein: CASSYSTGAIAFF; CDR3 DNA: TGTGCCAGCAGTTACTCGACAGGCGCGATAGCTTTCTTT
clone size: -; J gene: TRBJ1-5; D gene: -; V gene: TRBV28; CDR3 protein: CASSRITGRGNQPQHF; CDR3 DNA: TGTGCCAGCAGCCGCATCACAGGGCGTGGCAATCAGCCCCAGCATTTT
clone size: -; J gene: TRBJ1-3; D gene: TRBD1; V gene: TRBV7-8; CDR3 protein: CASSTRTGPGGNTIYF; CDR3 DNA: TGTGCCAGCAGCACCAGGACAGGGCCAGGGGGAAACACCATATATTTT
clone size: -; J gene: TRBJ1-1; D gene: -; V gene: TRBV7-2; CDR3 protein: CASSFGAANTEAFF; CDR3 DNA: TGTGCCAGCAGCTTTGGGGCGGCGAACACTGAAGCTTTCTTT
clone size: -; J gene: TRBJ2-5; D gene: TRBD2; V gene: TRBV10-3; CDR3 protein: CAISGREGETQYF; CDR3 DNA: TGTGCCATTAGCGGGAGGGAAGGAGAGACCCAGTACTTC
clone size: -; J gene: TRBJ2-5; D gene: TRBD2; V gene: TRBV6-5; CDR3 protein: CASSGGGIKETQYF; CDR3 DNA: TGTGCCAGCAGTGGGGGGGGGATAAAGGAGACCCAGTACTTC
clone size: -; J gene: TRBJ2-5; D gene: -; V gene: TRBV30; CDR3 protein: CAWSVGGQETQYF; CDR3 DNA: TGTGCCTGGAGTGTTGGAGGACAAGAGACCCAGTACTTC
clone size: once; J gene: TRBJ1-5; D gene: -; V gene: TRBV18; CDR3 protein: CASSSQRNQPQHF; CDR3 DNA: TGTGCCAGCTCATCACAGAGAAATCAGCCCCAGCATTTT
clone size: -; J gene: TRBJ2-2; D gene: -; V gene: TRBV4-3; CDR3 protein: CASSQEVGTGELFF; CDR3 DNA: TGCGCCAGCAGCCAAGAAGTGGGCACCGGGGAGCTGTTTTTT
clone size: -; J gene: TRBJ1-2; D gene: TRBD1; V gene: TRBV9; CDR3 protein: CASSEGAWGYTF; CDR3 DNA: TGTGCCAGCAGCGAGGGGGCCTGGGGCTACACCTTC
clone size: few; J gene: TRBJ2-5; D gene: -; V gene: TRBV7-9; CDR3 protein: CASSPRMGSGETQYF; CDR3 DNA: TGTGCCAGCAGCCCCCGCATGGGGTCGGGAGAGACCCAGTACTTC
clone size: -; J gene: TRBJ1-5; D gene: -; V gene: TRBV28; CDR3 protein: CASSSPTRDRQPQHF; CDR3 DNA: TGTGCCAGCAGTTCTCCGACAAGGGATCGACAGCCCCAGCATTTT
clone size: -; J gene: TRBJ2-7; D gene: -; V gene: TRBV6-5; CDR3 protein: CASSYSKQQITYEQYF; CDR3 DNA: TGTGCCAGCAGTTACTCGAAACAGCAGATTACCTACGAGCAGTACTTC
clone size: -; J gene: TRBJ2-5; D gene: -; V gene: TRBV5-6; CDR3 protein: CASSFGLEETQYF; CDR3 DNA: TGTGCCAGCAGCTTCGGCTTAGAAGAGACCCAGTACTTC
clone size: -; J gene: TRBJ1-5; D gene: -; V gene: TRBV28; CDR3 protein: CASSLLGSNQPQHF; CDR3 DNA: TGTGCCAGCAGTCTTCTCGGCAGCAATCAGCCCCAGCATTTT
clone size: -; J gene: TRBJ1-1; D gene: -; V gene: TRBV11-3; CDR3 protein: CASSLLPRGGTEAFF; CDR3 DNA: TGTGCCAGCAGCTTACTCCCCAGGGGAGGCACTGAAGCTTTCTTT
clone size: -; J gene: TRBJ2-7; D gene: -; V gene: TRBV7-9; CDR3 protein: CASTDLVGGYEQYF; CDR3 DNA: TGTGCCAGCACCGATCTTGTAGGGGGCTACGAGCAGTACTTC
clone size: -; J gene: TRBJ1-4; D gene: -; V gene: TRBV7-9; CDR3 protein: CASSLGGYEKLFF; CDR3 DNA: TGTGCCAGCAGCTTAGGAGGGTATGAAAAACTGTTTTTT
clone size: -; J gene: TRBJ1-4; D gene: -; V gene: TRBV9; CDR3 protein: CASELLGGGAFNEKLFF; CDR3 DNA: TGTGCCAGCGAACTCCTCGGGGGGGGAGCTTTTAATGAAAAACTGTTTTTT
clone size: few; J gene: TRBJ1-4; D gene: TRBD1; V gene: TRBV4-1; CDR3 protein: CASSQSGTGLTNEKLFF; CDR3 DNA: TGCGCCAGCAGCCAGTCCGGGACAGGGTTGACTAATGAAAAACTGTTTTTT